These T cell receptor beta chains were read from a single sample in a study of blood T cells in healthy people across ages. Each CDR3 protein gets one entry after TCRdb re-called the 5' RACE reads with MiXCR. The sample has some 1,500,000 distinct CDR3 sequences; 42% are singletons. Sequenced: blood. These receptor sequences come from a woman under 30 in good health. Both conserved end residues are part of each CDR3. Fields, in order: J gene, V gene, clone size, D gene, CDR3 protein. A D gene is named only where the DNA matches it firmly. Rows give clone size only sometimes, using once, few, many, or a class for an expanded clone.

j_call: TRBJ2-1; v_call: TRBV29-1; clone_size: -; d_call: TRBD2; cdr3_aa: CSVEDGREAHNEQFF
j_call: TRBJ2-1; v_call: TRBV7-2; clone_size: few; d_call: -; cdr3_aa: CASRSGAGTYNEQFF
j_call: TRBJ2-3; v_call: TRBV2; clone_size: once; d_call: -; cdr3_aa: CASRASAPRNTQYF
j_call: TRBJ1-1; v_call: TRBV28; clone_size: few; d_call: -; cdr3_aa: CASRSGTFRRNTEAFF
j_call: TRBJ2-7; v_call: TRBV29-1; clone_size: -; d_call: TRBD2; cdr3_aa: CSVNSGRGAYEQYF
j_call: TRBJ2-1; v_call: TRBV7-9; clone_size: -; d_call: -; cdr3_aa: CAGSLSGGGPLYNEQFF
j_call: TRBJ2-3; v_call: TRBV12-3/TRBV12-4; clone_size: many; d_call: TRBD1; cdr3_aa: CASLFRDRVLDTQYF
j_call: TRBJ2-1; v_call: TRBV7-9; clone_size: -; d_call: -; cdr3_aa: CASSPGIHNEQFF
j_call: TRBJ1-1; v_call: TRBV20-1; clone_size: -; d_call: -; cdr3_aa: CSAPDIGTEAFF
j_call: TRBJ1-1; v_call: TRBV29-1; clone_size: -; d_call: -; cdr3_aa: CSVIRDMNTEAFF
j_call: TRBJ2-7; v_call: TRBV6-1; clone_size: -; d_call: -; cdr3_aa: CASSFPGRLGSYEQYF
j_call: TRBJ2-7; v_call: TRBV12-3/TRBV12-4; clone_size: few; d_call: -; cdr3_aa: CASSFGTRGAYEQYF
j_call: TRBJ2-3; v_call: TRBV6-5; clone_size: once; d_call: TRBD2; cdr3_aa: CASSYETSGGDTQYF
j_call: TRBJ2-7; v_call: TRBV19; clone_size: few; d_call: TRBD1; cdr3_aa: CASSIGPPGQGPYEQYF
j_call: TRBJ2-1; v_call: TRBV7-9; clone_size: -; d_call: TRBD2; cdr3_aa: CASSFSRSGRNNEQFF
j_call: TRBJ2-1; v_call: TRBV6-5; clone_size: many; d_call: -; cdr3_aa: CASSYSGTAYNEQFF
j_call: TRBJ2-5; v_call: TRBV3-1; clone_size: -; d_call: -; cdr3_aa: CAGSQQRDNQETQYF
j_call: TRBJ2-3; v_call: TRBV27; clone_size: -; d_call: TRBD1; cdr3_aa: CASSPGTVSFTDTQYF
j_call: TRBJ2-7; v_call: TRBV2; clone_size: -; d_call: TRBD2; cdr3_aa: CASSDWREGEQYF
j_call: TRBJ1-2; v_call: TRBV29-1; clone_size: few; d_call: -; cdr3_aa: CSALIWGEDYGYTF
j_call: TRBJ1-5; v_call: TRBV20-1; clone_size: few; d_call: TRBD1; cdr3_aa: CSAREGTGEFGQPQHF
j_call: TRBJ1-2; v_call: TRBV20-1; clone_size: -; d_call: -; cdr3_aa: CSARGDGTIYGYTF
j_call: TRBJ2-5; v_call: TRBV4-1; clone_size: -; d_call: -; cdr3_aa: CASSQKQWGRETQYF
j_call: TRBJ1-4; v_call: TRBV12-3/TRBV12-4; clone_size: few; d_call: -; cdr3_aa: CASSSTETNEKLFF
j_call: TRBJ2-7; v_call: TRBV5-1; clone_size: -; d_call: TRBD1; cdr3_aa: CASRLEGADYEQYF
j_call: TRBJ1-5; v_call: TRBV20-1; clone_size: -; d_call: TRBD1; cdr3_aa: CSARSTGGGQPQHF
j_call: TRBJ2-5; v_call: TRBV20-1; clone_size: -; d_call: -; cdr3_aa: CSAFSGAGETQYF
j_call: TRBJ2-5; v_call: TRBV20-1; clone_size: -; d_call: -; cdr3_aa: CSASLGGPQETQYF
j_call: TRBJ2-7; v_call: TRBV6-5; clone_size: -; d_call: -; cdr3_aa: CASRRGNSYEQYF
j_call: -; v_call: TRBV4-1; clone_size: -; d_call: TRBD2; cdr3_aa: CASSQAELAGNHNEQYF
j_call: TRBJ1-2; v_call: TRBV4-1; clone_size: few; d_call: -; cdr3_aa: CASSQPGASLGYGYTF
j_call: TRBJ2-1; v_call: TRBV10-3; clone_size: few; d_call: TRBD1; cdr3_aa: CAIRGTGTYNEQFF
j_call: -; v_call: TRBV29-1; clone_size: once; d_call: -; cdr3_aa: CSAGGGQVGYEQYF
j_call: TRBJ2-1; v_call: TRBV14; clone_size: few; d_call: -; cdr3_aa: CASSTSAPSWKGAYNEQFF
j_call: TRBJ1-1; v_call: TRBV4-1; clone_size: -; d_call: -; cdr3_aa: CASSHPDRNTEAFF
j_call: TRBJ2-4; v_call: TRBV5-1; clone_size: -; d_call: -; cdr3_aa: CASSPRSGTKNIQYF
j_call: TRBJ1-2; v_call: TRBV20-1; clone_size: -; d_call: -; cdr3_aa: CSAKVGNYGYTF
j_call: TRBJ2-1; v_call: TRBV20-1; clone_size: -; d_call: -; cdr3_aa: CSASLQTGTFNEQFF
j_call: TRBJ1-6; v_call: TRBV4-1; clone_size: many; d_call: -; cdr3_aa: CASSQDSSYNSPLHF